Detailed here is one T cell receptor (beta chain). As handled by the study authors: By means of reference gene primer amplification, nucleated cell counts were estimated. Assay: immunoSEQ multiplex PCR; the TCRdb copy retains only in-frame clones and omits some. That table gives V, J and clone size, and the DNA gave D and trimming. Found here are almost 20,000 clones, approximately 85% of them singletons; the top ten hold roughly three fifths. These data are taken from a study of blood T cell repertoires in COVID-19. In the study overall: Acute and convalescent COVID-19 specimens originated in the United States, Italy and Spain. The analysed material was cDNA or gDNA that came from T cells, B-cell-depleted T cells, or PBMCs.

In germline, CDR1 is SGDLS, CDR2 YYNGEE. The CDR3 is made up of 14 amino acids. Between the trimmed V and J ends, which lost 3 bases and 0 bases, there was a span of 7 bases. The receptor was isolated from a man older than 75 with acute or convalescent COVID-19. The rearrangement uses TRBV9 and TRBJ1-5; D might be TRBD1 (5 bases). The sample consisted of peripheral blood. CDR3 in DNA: TGTGCCAGCAGCGACAGGTTTAGCAATCAGCCCCAGCATTTT. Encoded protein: CASSDRFSNQPQHF.